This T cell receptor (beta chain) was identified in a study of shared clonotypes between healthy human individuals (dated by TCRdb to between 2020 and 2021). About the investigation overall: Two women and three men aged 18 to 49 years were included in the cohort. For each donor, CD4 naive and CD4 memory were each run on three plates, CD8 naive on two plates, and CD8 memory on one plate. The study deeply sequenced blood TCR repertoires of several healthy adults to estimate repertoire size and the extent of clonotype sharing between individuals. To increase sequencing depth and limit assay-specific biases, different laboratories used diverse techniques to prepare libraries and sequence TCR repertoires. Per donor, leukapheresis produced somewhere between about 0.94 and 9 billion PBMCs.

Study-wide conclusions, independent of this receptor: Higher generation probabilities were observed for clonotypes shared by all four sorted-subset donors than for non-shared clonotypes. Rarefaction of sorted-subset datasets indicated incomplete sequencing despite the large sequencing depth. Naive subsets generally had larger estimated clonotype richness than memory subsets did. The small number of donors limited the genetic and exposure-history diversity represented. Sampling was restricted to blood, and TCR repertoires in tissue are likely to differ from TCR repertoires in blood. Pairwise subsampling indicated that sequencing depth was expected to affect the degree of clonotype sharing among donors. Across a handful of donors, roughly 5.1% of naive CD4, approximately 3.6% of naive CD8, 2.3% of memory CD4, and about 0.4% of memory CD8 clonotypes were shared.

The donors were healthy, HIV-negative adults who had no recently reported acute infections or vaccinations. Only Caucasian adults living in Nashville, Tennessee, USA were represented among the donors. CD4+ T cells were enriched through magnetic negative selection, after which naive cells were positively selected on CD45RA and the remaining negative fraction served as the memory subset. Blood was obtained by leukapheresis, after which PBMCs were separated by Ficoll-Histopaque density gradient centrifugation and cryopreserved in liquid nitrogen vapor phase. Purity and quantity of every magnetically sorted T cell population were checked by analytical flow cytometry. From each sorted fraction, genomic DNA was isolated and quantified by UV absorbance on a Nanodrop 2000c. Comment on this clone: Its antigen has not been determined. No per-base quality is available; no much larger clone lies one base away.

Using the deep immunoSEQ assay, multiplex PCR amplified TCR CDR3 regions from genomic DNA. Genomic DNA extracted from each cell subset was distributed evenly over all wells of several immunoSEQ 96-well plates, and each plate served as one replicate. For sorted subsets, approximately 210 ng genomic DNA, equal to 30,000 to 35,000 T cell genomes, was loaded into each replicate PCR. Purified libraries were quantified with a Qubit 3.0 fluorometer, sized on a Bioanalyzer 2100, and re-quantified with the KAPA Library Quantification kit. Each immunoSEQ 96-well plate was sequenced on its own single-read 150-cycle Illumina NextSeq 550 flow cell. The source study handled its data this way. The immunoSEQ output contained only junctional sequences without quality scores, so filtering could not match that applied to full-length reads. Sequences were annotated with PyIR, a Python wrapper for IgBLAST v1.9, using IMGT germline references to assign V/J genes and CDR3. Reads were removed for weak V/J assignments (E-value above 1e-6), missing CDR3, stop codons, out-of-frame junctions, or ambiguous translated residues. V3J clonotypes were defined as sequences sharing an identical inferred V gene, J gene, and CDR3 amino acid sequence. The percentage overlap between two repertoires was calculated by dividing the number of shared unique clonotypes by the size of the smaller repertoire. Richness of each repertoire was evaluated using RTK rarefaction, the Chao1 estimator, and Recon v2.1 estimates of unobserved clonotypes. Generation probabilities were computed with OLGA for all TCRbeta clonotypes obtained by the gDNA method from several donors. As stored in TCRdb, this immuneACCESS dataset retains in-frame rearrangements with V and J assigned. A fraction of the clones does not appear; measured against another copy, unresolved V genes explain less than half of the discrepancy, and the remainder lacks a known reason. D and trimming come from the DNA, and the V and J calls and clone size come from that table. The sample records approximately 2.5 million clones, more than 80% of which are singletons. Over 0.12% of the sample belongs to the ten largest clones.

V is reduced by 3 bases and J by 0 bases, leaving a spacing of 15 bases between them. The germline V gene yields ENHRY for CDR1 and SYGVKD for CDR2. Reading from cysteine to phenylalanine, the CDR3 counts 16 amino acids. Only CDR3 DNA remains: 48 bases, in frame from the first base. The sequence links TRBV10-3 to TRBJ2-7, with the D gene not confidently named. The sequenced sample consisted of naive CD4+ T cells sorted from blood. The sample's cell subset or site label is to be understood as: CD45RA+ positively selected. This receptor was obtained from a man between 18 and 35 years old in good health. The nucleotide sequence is TGTGCCATCAGTGATAATCAAGGACGGAACTCCTACGAGCAGTACTTC. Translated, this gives CAISDNQGRNSYEQYF.